This T cell receptor beta chain appears in the sequencing data of a study of synovial regulatory T cells in juvenile arthritis. Donors were roughly eleven juvenile idiopathic arthritis patients with active disease, 3 polyarticular and 8 oligoarticular. The CDR3 spans 13 residues. Only the protein is available. Profiled with immunoSEQ multiplex PCR; TCRdb holds only in-frame clones, not every one. The table for this sample gives 9,500 to 10,000 clones. Sequencing used Treg cells from blood. The subset denotes: remaining (HLA-DR-negative) circulating blood Treg cells. The rearrangement links TRBV21-1 to TRBJ1-2; absent DNA, TCRdb's TRBD1 call cannot be checked. TRBV21-1 counts as a pseudogene. The receptor was derived from a donor younger than 30 with juvenile idiopathic arthritis. CDR3 amino acids: CASSKEDRNGYTF.